The entry below describes one T cell receptor beta chain. The data were taken from a study of blood T cells in healthy people across ages. At least 6.5 million PBMCs were isolated per sample. PCR was performed a second time for about 7 to 12 cycles using a sample-barcoded 5' primer and a J-beta primer mix. Every single cDNA molecule received a tag from a template-switch adaptor with 12 random nucleotides. TCRdb independently ran MiXCR on the 5' RACE reads; one entry per CDR3 protein. The repertoire holds roughly 1,500,000 distinct CDR3 sequences, with about 35% as singletons. V dropped 5 bases and J dropped 3 bases, with 14 bases sitting between them. Germline CDR1 and CDR2: SEHNR and FQNEAQ (reference sequence). This CDR3 is built from 15 residues.

The chain combines TRBV7-9 with TRBJ2-1; D is perhaps TRBD1 or TRBD2 (5 bases each). This receptor was taken from a woman aged 25 to 39 in good health. The specimen was blood. The CDR3 sequence: CASSPPRGVYNEQFF. Here the CDR3 DNA reads TGTGCCAGCAGCCCACCCAGAGGGGTCTACAATGAGCAGTTCTTC.